Listed below are T cell receptor beta chains from one sample, sequenced in a study of blood T cell repertoires in COVID-19. This table comes from immunoSEQ multiplex PCR, and its TCRdb copy is limited to in-frame clones, with some not included. The data show about 240,000 clones, with around four fifths seen just once and around 3.5% held by the top ten. Specimen: PBMCs or T cells enriched from blood (not recorded which). Every receptor here comes from a woman aged 40 to 49 who had been exposed to COVID-19. Both conserved end residues are part of each CDR3. Each record gives: CDR3 DNA, CDR3 protein, clone size, D gene, V gene, CDR3 length, J gene. D genes are given only for firm matches. Not every row has a clone size; where given, it reads once, few, many or a size class.

CDR3nt: TGTGCCAGCAGACTCGGACTAGAAAACGAGCAGTACTTC; CDR3aa: CASRLGLENEQYF; abundance: .; d_gene: TRBD2; v_gene: TRBV3-1/TRBV3-2; len: 13; j_gene: TRBJ2-7
CDR3nt: TGTGCCAGCAAATGGGAGTTGGTCTCTGGGGCCAACGTCCTGACTTTC; CDR3aa: CASKWELVSGANVLTF; abundance: .; d_gene: .; v_gene: TRBV2; len: 16; j_gene: TRBJ2-6
CDR3nt: TGTGCCAGCAGCCCCGGACAGGGGAGAAACACCATATATTTT; CDR3aa: CASSPGQGRNTIYF; abundance: .; d_gene: TRBD1; v_gene: TRBV2; len: 14; j_gene: TRBJ1-3
CDR3nt: TGTGCCAGCAGCTCCGGTGCCAGCGGATACACAGATACGCAGTATTTT; CDR3aa: CASSSGASGYTDTQYF; abundance: .; d_gene: .; v_gene: TRBV7-3; len: 16; j_gene: TRBJ2-3
CDR3nt: TGTGCCAGCAGTTTGACTAGCGGGGGGGAATACGAGCAGTACTTC; CDR3aa: CASSLTSGGEYEQYF; abundance: .; d_gene: TRBD2; v_gene: TRBV7-2; len: 15; j_gene: TRBJ2-7
CDR3nt: TGTGCCAGCAGCTTAGATGGGACTAGCAAAGAGACCCAGTACTTC; CDR3aa: CASSLDGTSKETQYF; abundance: .; d_gene: TRBD2; v_gene: TRBV11-3; len: 15; j_gene: TRBJ2-5
CDR3nt: TGTGCCACCATGCAGCCTCAGGGGCGCGGGCGAGGCTACACCTTC; CDR3aa: CATMQPQGRGRGYTF; abundance: .; d_gene: .; v_gene: TRBV19; len: 15; j_gene: TRBJ1-2
CDR3nt: TGTGCCAGCAGCTTCGGAAACAGGGGAGAAAAACTGTTTTTT; CDR3aa: CASSFGNRGEKLFF; abundance: .; d_gene: TRBD1; v_gene: TRBV5-6; len: 14; j_gene: TRBJ1-4
CDR3nt: TGTGCCAGCAGCCCCCCGGGACTAGAGGGCGGGTATGGCAATGAGCAGTTCTTC; CDR3aa: CASSPPGLEGGYGNEQFF; abundance: .; d_gene: TRBD2; v_gene: TRBV7-2; len: 18; j_gene: TRBJ2-1
CDR3nt: TGTGCCAGCAGCCCCCCGCTAGCGGGGGAAGATACGCAGTATTTT; CDR3aa: CASSPPLAGEDTQYF; abundance: .; d_gene: TRBD2; v_gene: TRBV5-8; len: 15; j_gene: TRBJ2-3
CDR3nt: TGTGCCAGCAGCCGCGTCCAGGGGAGCTATAATTCACCCCTCCACTTT; CDR3aa: CASSRVQGSYNSPLHF; abundance: .; d_gene: .; v_gene: TRBV5-6; len: 16; j_gene: TRBJ1-6
CDR3nt: TGTGCCAGCACCTTCCGGGGTAACTATGGCTACACCTTC; CDR3aa: CASTFRGNYGYTF; abundance: .; d_gene: .; v_gene: TRBV28; len: 13; j_gene: TRBJ1-2
CDR3nt: TGTGCCAGCTCTTCCAGGACAGGTTGGGGAGAACCTAATGAGCAGTTCTTC; CDR3aa: CASSSRTGWGEPNEQFF; abundance: few; d_gene: TRBD1; v_gene: TRBV18; len: 17; j_gene: TRBJ2-1
CDR3nt: TGCGCCAGCAGAGTGCTAGCGGGGGGCACAGATACGCAGTATTTT; CDR3aa: CASRVLAGGTDTQYF; abundance: .; d_gene: TRBD2; v_gene: TRBV4-1; len: 15; j_gene: TRBJ2-3
CDR3nt: TGTGCCAGCAGCACATGGGGGGGTCGCTATGGCTACACCTTC; CDR3aa: CASSTWGGRYGYTF; abundance: once; d_gene: .; v_gene: TRBV5-6; len: 14; j_gene: TRBJ1-2
CDR3nt: TGTGCCAGCAGCAACAGCCCTTCACTAGCGGGGGAGTCCTACGAGCAGTACTTC; CDR3aa: CASSNSPSLAGESYEQYF; abundance: .; d_gene: TRBD2; v_gene: TRBV9; len: 18; j_gene: TRBJ2-7
CDR3nt: TGTGCCAGCAGTTCGATAGCTCTGGTGACGCAGTTCTTC; CDR3aa: CASSSIALVTQFF; abundance: .; d_gene: .; v_gene: TRBV28; len: 13; j_gene: TRBJ2-1
CDR3nt: TGTGCCAGTAGTTCCGGACAGGGCTCCTACGAGCAGTACTTC; CDR3aa: CASSSGQGSYEQYF; abundance: .; d_gene: TRBD1; v_gene: TRBV19; len: 14; j_gene: TRBJ2-7
CDR3nt: TGTGCCAGCAGTTACCGACAGGGGAACTATGGCTACACCTTC; CDR3aa: CASSYRQGNYGYTF; abundance: once; d_gene: TRBD1; v_gene: TRBV6-5; len: 14; j_gene: TRBJ1-2
CDR3nt: TGTGCCAGCAGCACACAAAAAACAGGTAACACTGAAGCTTTCTTT; CDR3aa: CASSTQKTGNTEAFF; abundance: .; d_gene: .; v_gene: TRBV7-9; len: 15; j_gene: TRBJ1-1